This T cell receptor (beta chain) was profiled in a study of blood T cell repertoires in COVID-19. Study-wide background: Both acute and convalescent COVID-19 samples were obtained from the United States, Italy and Spain. Sources were T cells, B-cell-depleted T cells, or PBMCs; the material itself was cDNA or gDNA.

The germline V gene encodes CDR1 MNHEY and CDR2 SVGAGI. The CDR3 has 13 residues. This clone occurred once. A junction end diverges from the germline sequence, so it may reflect a read error. Original processing notes: Reference gene primers were amplified, and this amplification served to estimate nucleated cell counts. Assay used: immunoSEQ multiplex PCR; TCRdb lists only in-frame clones, some missing. That table is the source of V, J and clone size, and D and trimming were worked out from the DNA. The sample yields about 400,000 clones, 80% to 90% seen once. The V gene is TRBV6-5, the J gene TRBJ2-7; 14 nucleotides match TRBD2. The receptor comes from a man aged 40-49 years with acute or convalescent COVID-19. The sequenced sample was peripheral blood. The CDR3 DNA reads TGTGCCAGCCAGAAGACTAGCGGGAGGGTACTGGACTTC. Translating gives CASQKTSGRVLDF.